This T cell receptor beta chain was captured by sequencing in a study of blood T cell repertoires in COVID-19. Per germline, CDR1 MDHEN and CDR2 SYDVKM. The CDR3 contains 15 residues. After removal of 5 bases from V and 7 bases from J, the junction contained 9 bases not matched to a gene. This table comes from immunoSEQ multiplex PCR, and its TCRdb copy is limited to in-frame clones, with some not included. The sample lists 90,000 to 150,000 clones; roughly 87% were seen once. Sequencing used peripheral blood. The chain has TRBV28 and TRBJ1-2, with 11 bases identical to TRBD1. The receptor was isolated from an elderly man with acute or convalescent COVID-19. In DNA, the CDR3 is TGTGCCAGCAGTGCAAGGGGACAGGGGGGTGTTGGCTACACCTTC. Residues: CASSARGQGGVGYTF.